Sequencing of this T cell receptor (beta chain) was carried out in a study of identical twins. Points from the study as a whole: A lower insertion count was a feature of abundant cord blood beta clonotypes, with no such feature in memory repertoires. Among beta out-of-frame sequences, excess sharing between twins appeared weaker. The models systematically underestimated how much out-of-frame TCR alpha was shared in monozygotic twins.

V was trimmed by 4 bases and J by 2 bases, leaving 22 bases between them. The germline gives CDR1 LGHDT, CDR2 YNNKEL (reference sequence). The CDR3 covers 18 residues. Unique molecular identifiers were present on cDNA, and template switching added a universal primer site. TCRdb re-derived calls from the 5' RACE reads in MiXCR, one entry per CDR3 protein. The sample has 500,000 to 700,000 distinct CDR3 sequences; 7% to 7.5% are singletons. On this clonotype itself: Its specificity is unknown.

These data were also reused for a study on yellow fever vaccine responses in identical twins.

J is TRBJ2-3 and V is TRBV3-1, with D possibly matching TRBD1 (8 bases). This receptor was obtained from a woman aged 18-29 years in good health. Sequenced material: PBMCs. CDR3 nucleotide sequence: TGTGCCAGCAGCCTTCAACAAAGCGGGGACAGGCCCACAGATACGCAGTATTTT. Translated, it gives CASSLQQSGDRPTDTQYF.